The next 16 T cell receptor beta chains were all read from a single sample in a study of blood T cell repertoires in COVID-19. The repertoire was sequenced with immunoSEQ multiplex PCR; TCRdb's copy has only in-frame clones and lacks some. The top ten clones hold 2% to 2.5% of a sample with 85,000 to 120,000 clones, around 90% of them seen once. Material: peripheral blood. All receptors come from a man over 45 with active COVID-19.

The genes are TRBV5-4 and TRBJ2-7; 8 bases fit TRBD1. V gave up 0 bases and J gave up 2 bases; unmatched junction bases: 7. The CDR3 contains 16 residues. Germline V lookup: CDR1 SGHNT, CDR2 YYREEE (reference sequence). The CDR3 reads CASSLDRTGLPYEQYF. The CDR3 DNA reads TGTGCCAGCAGCTTGGATCGGACAGGGCTACCCTACGAGCAGTACTTC.

The chain couples TRBV27 to TRBJ2-3; possibly TRBD1 for D (5 bases). The V and J ends lost 3 bases and 7 bases respectively, with 11 bases between them. The CDR3 has 13 residues. Germline CDR1 and CDR2: MNHEY and SMNVEV (reference sequence). In nucleotides, the CDR3 is TGTGCCAGCAGTTTTGGGGCAGCCTATACGCAGTATTTT. It yields the protein CASSFGAAYTQYF.

This clone was seen a single time. The V and J genes are TRBV30 and TRBJ2-2; the match to TRBD1 covers 7 bases. V was pared by 2 bases and J by 4 bases, with 1 base of the junction left unmatched. The CDR3 runs 13 residues. Germline V gives CDR1 GTSNPN, CDR2 SVGIG (reference sequence). CDR3 protein: CAWSSGGTGELFF. As DNA, the CDR3 is TGTGCCTGGAGTTCAGGGGGCACCGGGGAGCTGTTTTTT. The full variable domain, in which reference TRBV30 and TRBJ2-2 provide the parts outside the CDR3, is SQTIHQWPATLVQPVGSPLSLECTVEGTSNPNLYWYRQAAGRGLQLLFYSVGIGQISSEVPQNLSASRPQDRQFILSSKKLLLSDSGFYLCAWSSGGTGELFFGEGSRLTVL.

V gene TRBV6-2 or TRBV6-3 combines with J gene TRBJ2-7; 11 bases are shared with TRBD2. This CDR3 is built from 17 residues. The germline CDR1 and CDR2 sequences are MNHEY and SVGEGT. Trimming at V came to 6 bases and at J to 0 bases, leaving 10 bases not matched to a gene. The CDR3: CASSQGLAGYSSYEQYF. The CDR3 bases are TGTGCCAGCAGCCAAGGACTAGCGGGTTATAGCTCCTACGAGCAGTACTTC.

The chain is built from TRBV30 and TRBJ1-5; 9 bases are shared with TRBD1. With 2 bases clipped from V and 6 bases from J, the junction kept 2 bases outside the gene matches. Germline V gene data show CDR1 as GTSNPN and CDR2 as SVGIG (reference sequence). The CDR3 has 13 residues. The CDR3 loop reads CAWSTGQGQPQHF. CDR3 in DNA: TGTGCCTGGAGTACGGGACAGGGTCAGCCCCAGCATTTT. Filled out from reference TRBV30 and TRBJ1-5, the complete variable domain reads SQTIHQWPATLVQPVGSPLSLECTVEGTSNPNLYWYRQAAGRGLQLLFYSVGIGQISSEVPQNLSASRPQDRQFILSSKKLLLSDSGFYLCAWSTGQGQPQHFGDGTRLSIL.

This clone is a singleton in its sample. This chain joins TRBV7-2 and TRBJ2-3; maybe TRBD1 (5 bases). Germline V gene data show CDR1 as SGHTA and CDR2 as FQGNSA. Between the trimmed V and J ends, which lost 3 bases and 6 bases, there was a span of 7 bases. This CDR3 spans 12 amino acids. CDR3 DNA: TGTGCCAGCAGCTTTTCAGGGGATACGCAGTATTTT. Residues: CASSFSGDTQYF.

The rearrangement links TRBV6-2 or TRBV6-3 to TRBJ1-5; no firm D call. Germline V gene lookup returns CDR1 MNHEY and CDR2 SVGEGT. V was clipped by 6 bases and J by 0 bases, with 15 bases between them. The CDR3 sequence is 16 residues long. CDR3 DNA sequence: TGTGCCAGCAGCCCTTGGAGCTACTATAGCAATCAGCCCCAGCATTTT. Translating gives CASSPWSYYSNQPQHF.

V and J are TRBV18 and TRBJ1-2, with D hard to call. CDR3 length equals 14 residues. Germline assignment: CDR1 KGHSH and CDR2 LQKENI. V was pared by 6 bases and J by 7 bases, with 18 bases between. The CDR3 region is CASSPTLEGSGYTF. The CDR3 DNA reads as TGTGCCAGCTCCCCTACTCTGGAGGGCAGTGGCTACACCTTC. The whole variable domain, filled in from reference TRBV18 and TRBJ1-2, reads NAGVMQNPRHLVRRRGQEARLRCSPMKGHSHVYWYRQLPEEGLKFMVYLQKENIIDESGMPKERFSAEFPKEGPSILRIQQVVRGDSAAYFCASSPTLEGSGYTFGSGTRLTVV.

The V call is TRBV6-5, the J call TRBJ1-1; 10 nucleotides agree with TRBD1. The CDR3 covers 14 residues. V shed 6 bases, J shed 7 bases, and the junction held 8 bases outside the gene matches. Looked up from germline, CDR1 is MNHEY and CDR2 is SVGAGI. DNA of the CDR3: TGTGCCAGCAGATACCCCGGGACAGGGGTTGAAGCTTTCTTT. It translates to CASRYPGTGVEAFF.

The V gene is TRBV6-2 or TRBV6-3, the J gene TRBJ2-1, with 12 positions matching TRBD1. CDR3 size: 15 residues. With 4 bases clipped from V and 8 bases from J, the junction kept 6 bases outside the gene matches. From germline, CDR1 is MNHEY and CDR2 SVGEGT. The CDR3 loop is CASSSPGQGAYEQFF. Here the CDR3 DNA reads TGTGCCAGCAGTTCTCCGGGACAGGGGGCCTATGAGCAGTTCTTC.

This clone was recorded a few times. The J gene is TRBJ1-2, the V gene TRBV3-1 (or the pseudogene TRBV3-2); D is ambiguous. This CDR3 comprises 15 residues. Germline CDR1 reads LGHDT; CDR2 reads YNNKEL (reference sequence). V was trimmed by 5 bases and J by 4 bases, leaving 17 bases between them. CDR3 coding DNA: TGTGCCAGCAGCTCCTTTACACCCGAAATCTATGGCTACACCTTC. As protein: CASSSFTPEIYGYTF.

The rearrangement links TRBV7-9 to TRBJ2-6; D gene unclear. V dropped 0 bases and J dropped 2 bases, with 5 bases sitting between them. The CDR3 is 15 residues long. Germline loops: CDR1 SEHNR, CDR2 FQNEAQ (reference sequence). The CDR3, as DNA: TGTGCCAGCAGCTTAGCGCCTACTGGGGCCAACGTCCTGACTTTC. Encoded protein: CASSLAPTGANVLTF.

The chain recombines TRBV7-2 with TRBJ1-6, with D unresolved. The V and J ends lost 3 bases and 10 bases respectively, with 13 bases between them. The CDR3 is 14 amino acids. Germline loops: CDR1 SGHTA, CDR2 FQGNSA. CDR3 in amino acids: CASSFNFPRSPLHF. The CDR3 DNA sequence: TGTGCCAGCAGCTTTAATTTCCCTAGGTCACCCCTCCACTTT.

The chain recombines TRBV29-1 with TRBJ2-7; D gene uncertain. The CDR3 totals 13 residues. V lost 6 bases and J 0 bases, leaving 12 bases between the germline ends. Per germline, CDR1 SQVTM and CDR2 ANQGSEA. The CDR3 spells CSVVPMASYEQYF. DNA for the CDR3: TGCAGCGTGGTCCCGATGGCCTCCTACGAGCAGTACTTC.

The J gene is TRBJ1-1, the V gene TRBV29-1, with a tentative D call TRBD1 (6 bases). CDR1 and CDR2 from the germline V gene are SQVTM and ANQGSEA. The CDR3 contains 14 residues. V lost 6 bases, J lost 1 base, and 15 bases lay in between. The CDR3 coding sequence is TGCAGCGTGTGTCCCGACAGGCAGAACACTGAAGCTTTCTTT. Translating gives CSVCPDRQNTEAFF.

The CDR3 region is CASSVSGGSKGYTF. The CDR3 DNA sequence: TGCGCCAGCAGCGTTTCAGGGGGGTCGAAGGGCTACACCTTC. V usage is TRBV5-1 and J usage is TRBJ1-2, with 7 bases aligning to TRBD1. V dropped 4 bases and J dropped 8; count of bases not matched to a gene: 11. The CDR3 spans 14 residues. CDR1 is SGHRS, CDR2 YFSETQ, per germline. Complete variable domain (other parts from reference TRBV5-1 and TRBJ1-2): KAGVTQTPRYLIKTRGQQVTLSCSPISGHRSVSWYQQTPGQGLQFLFEYFSETQRNKGNFPGRFSGRQFSNSRSEMNVSTLELGDSALYLCASSVSGGSKGYTFGSGTRLTVV.